This T cell receptor beta chain was sequenced during a study of cytomegalovirus exposure and HLA in healthy donors. Study-level results: Cytomegalovirus status was reportedly diagnosed by the classifier with high specificity and sensitivity. TCR beta V segments were, for the most part, productive about 87% or about 30% of the time in an earlier analysis.

Use of 60 Vbeta and 13 Jbeta primers characterized the PCR. TCRdb's table, derived via immunoSEQ multiplex PCR, lists solely in-frame clones and lacks some. The table includes around 190,000 clones, more than 75% detected once. This clone was seen a few times. Its cognate antigen is unknown. This TCR derives from a woman aged 25-40 years in good health and CMV-seropositive. Sequences were obtained from PBMCs.

CDR3 nucleotides: TGTGCCAGTAGTATGGGTGGAGGAAGGGAGGCTAATGAAAAACTGTTTTTT. Protein sequence: CASSMGGGREANEKLFF. V and J are TRBV19 and TRBJ1-4; D call uncertain. The V gene lost 3 bases and the J gene lost 3 bases, with 17 bases spanning the gap. The CDR3 loop spans 17 amino acids. The V gene's germline CDR1 is LNHDA and CDR2 SQIVND (reference sequence).